The TCR beta chain described here comes from a study of blood T cell repertoires in COVID-19. The CDR3 runs 15 residues. The V and J ends lost 5 bases and 2 bases, in that order; junction bases with no gene match: 7. Germline V gene lookup returns CDR1 LNHDA and CDR2 SQIVND (reference sequence). Per the authors' pipeline: How many nucleated cells were present was estimated from reference gene primer amplification. Using immunoSEQ multiplex PCR, the repertoire was profiled, and TCRdb retains in-frame clones only, with some absent. The V and J calls and clone size come from that table; D and trimming were worked out from the DNA. Among approximately 100,000 clones listed, approximately 90% were seen once.

This sequence originates from a man aged 45-65 years with acute or convalescent COVID-19. Sequences were obtained from peripheral blood. The chain joins TRBV19 to TRBJ2-7; 9 bases agree with TRBD1. In nucleotides, the CDR3 is TGTGCCAGTAGTGAGGGACAGGGCTCGGCCTACGAGCAGTACTTC. It yields the protein CASSEGQGSAYEQYF.